This T cell receptor beta chain was observed in a study of shared clonotypes between healthy human individuals. In the naive CD8 group, cells lacked CD45RO and were positively selected for CCR7, so terminally differentiated effector memory CD45RA+ cells were left out. Produced via immunoSEQ multiplex PCR; TCRdb's table is partial and in-frame only. Among fewer than 1 million clones listed, about 96% were seen once. Trimming took 2 bases from V and 5 from J, leaving 7 bases between them. Germline assignment: CDR1 SEHNR and CDR2 FQNEAQ (reference sequence). This CDR3 spans 12 amino acids. The genes are TRBV7-9 and TRBJ2-7; D remains ambiguous. The source of this sequence is a man aged 30-40 years in good health. The sequenced sample was naive CD8+ T cells sorted from blood. CDR3 coding DNA: TGTGCCAGCAGCTTAACCCGGCACGAGCAGTACTTC. Translation gives CASSLTRHEQYF. Together with reference TRBV7-9 and TRBJ2-7, the CDR3 gives the full variable domain: DTGVSQNPRHKITKRGQNVTFRCDPISEHNRLYWYRQTLGQGPEFLTYFQNEAQLEKSRLLSDRFSAERPKGSFSTLEIQRTEQGDSAMYLCASSLTRHEQYFGPGTRLTVT.